This is a list of T cell receptor beta chains from one sample in a study of T cells in Graves' hyperthyroidism and ophthalmopathy. TCRdb independently ran MiXCR on the multiplex PCR reads; one entry per CDR3 protein. Found here are approximately 370,000 distinct CDR3 sequences, around 14% of them singletons; the top ten hold around a third. Sequencing used blood. These receptors were obtained from a woman in her twenties or thirties with Graves' hyperthyroidism. Both conserved end residues are part of each CDR3. A D gene is named only where the DNA matches it firmly. Size values are once, few and many counts, or a class for expanded clones, and some rows have none.

v_call: TRBV3-1; d_call: TRBD2; j_call: TRBJ2-1; cdr3_length: 16; clone_size: few; cdr3_aa: CASSQSGLAPGNEQFF; cdr3_nt: TGTGCCAGCAGCCAATCGGGACTAGCCCCTGGCAATGAGCAGTTCTTC
v_call: TRBV5-1; d_call: .; j_call: TRBJ2-3; cdr3_length: 15; clone_size: few; cdr3_aa: CASSPTGTRSDTQYF; cdr3_nt: TGCGCCAGCAGCCCCACAGGGACCCGATCGGATACGCAGTATTTT
v_call: TRBV7-2; d_call: .; j_call: TRBJ2-1; cdr3_length: 12; clone_size: .; cdr3_aa: CASSLSTNEQFF; cdr3_nt: TGTGCCAGCAGCTTATCGACAAATGAGCAGTTCTTC
v_call: TRBV28; d_call: TRBD1; j_call: TRBJ1-2; cdr3_length: 14; clone_size: many; cdr3_aa: CASSRTGGSYGYTF; cdr3_nt: TGTGCCAGCAGCCGGACAGGGGGTTCCTATGGCTACACCTTC
v_call: TRBV29-1; d_call: .; j_call: TRBJ2-1; cdr3_length: 14; clone_size: few; cdr3_aa: CSVEAESSYNEQFF; cdr3_nt: TGCAGCGTTGAGGCGGAGAGCTCCTACAATGAGCAGTTCTTC
v_call: TRBV5-8; d_call: .; j_call: TRBJ1-1; cdr3_length: 17; clone_size: many; cdr3_aa: CASSLVGQYFMNTEAFF; cdr3_nt: TGTGCCAGCAGCTTGGTTGGGCAGTACTTCATGAACACTGAAGCTTTCTTT
v_call: TRBV29-1; d_call: .; j_call: TRBJ2-6; cdr3_length: 14; clone_size: .; cdr3_aa: CSVGLVAGANVLTF; cdr3_nt: TGCAGCGTTGGATTGGTTGCTGGGGCCAACGTCCTGACTTTC
v_call: TRBV5-5; d_call: .; j_call: TRBJ2-1; cdr3_length: 12; clone_size: .; cdr3_aa: CASSLDPNEQFF; cdr3_nt: TGTGCCAGCAGCTTGGACCCCAATGAGCAGTTCTTC
v_call: TRBV20-1; d_call: TRBD1; j_call: TRBJ2-2; cdr3_length: 15; clone_size: .; cdr3_aa: CSASDGTGPPGELFF; cdr3_nt: TGCAGTGCTAGCGACGGGACAGGGCCACCGGGGGAGCTGTTTTTT
v_call: TRBV7-2; d_call: TRBD2; j_call: TRBJ2-1; cdr3_length: 16; clone_size: many; cdr3_aa: CASSLVVGLVVNEQFF; cdr3_nt: TGTGCCAGCAGCTTAGTAGTAGGACTAGTCGTCAATGAGCAGTTCTTC
v_call: TRBV7-2; d_call: TRBD2; j_call: TRBJ2-3; cdr3_length: 17; clone_size: many; cdr3_aa: CASSGRTSGRGADTQYF; cdr3_nt: TGTGCCAGCAGCGGCCGGACTAGCGGGAGGGGGGCAGATACGCAGTATTTT
v_call: TRBV7-9; d_call: .; j_call: TRBJ2-3; cdr3_length: 17; clone_size: many; cdr3_aa: CASSLRRGEPPTDTQYF; cdr3_nt: TGTGCCAGCAGCTTAAGGAGGGGGGAGCCCCCCACAGATACGCAGTATTTT
v_call: TRBV11-2; d_call: TRBD2; j_call: TRBJ2-3; cdr3_length: 15; clone_size: .; cdr3_aa: CASSRTSGFTDTQYF; cdr3_nt: TGTGCCAGCAGCCGGACTAGCGGATTCACAGATACGCAGTATTTT
v_call: TRBV5-4; d_call: .; j_call: TRBJ2-2; cdr3_length: 12; clone_size: .; cdr3_aa: CASSFSDRELFF; cdr3_nt: TGTGCCAGCAGCTTTTCGGATAGGGAGCTGTTTTTT
v_call: TRBV15; d_call: .; j_call: TRBJ2-5; cdr3_length: 13; clone_size: many; cdr3_aa: CATSSGSSETQYF; cdr3_nt: TGTGCCACCAGCAGTGGGTCTTCGGAGACCCAGTACTTC
v_call: TRBV6-2/TRBV6-3; d_call: TRBD2; j_call: TRBJ2-7; cdr3_length: 16; clone_size: many; cdr3_aa: CASSRETSGTSYEQYF; cdr3_nt: TGTGCCAGCAGTCGAGAGACTAGCGGGACCTCCTACGAGCAGTACTTC
v_call: TRBV28; d_call: TRBD1; j_call: TRBJ2-5; cdr3_length: 15; clone_size: many; cdr3_aa: CATGAGTGVLETQYF; cdr3_nt: TGTGCCACCGGGGCCGGGACAGGGGTTTTAGAGACCCAGTACTTC
v_call: TRBV6-1; d_call: TRBD1; j_call: TRBJ2-5; cdr3_length: 15; clone_size: few; cdr3_aa: CASSFVDRGKETQYF; cdr3_nt: TGTGCCAGCAGTTTCGTAGACAGGGGGAAAGAGACCCAGTACTTC
v_call: TRBV6-2/TRBV6-3; d_call: .; j_call: TRBJ1-1; cdr3_length: 13; clone_size: .; cdr3_aa: CASSPLIGEVGFF; cdr3_nt: TGTGCCAGCAGTCCCTTGATTGGGGAAGTGGGTTTCTTT
v_call: TRBV4-1; d_call: TRBD2; j_call: TRBJ2-7; cdr3_length: 15; clone_size: many; cdr3_aa: CASSQDLAGGREQYF; cdr3_nt: TGCGCCAGCAGCCAAGATTTGGCGGGAGGACGCGAGCAGTACTTC
v_call: TRBV3-1; d_call: .; j_call: TRBJ1-1; cdr3_length: 15; clone_size: many; cdr3_aa: CASSQDQGVWAEAFF; cdr3_nt: TGTGCCAGCAGCCAAGATCAAGGGGTGTGGGCTGAAGCTTTCTTT
v_call: TRBV20-1; d_call: .; j_call: TRBJ1-2; cdr3_length: 13; clone_size: many; cdr3_aa: CSVPGHSHYGYTF; cdr3_nt: TGCAGTGTCCCAGGTCATTCTCACTATGGCTACACCTTC
v_call: TRBV6-1; d_call: TRBD2; j_call: TRBJ2-1; cdr3_length: 15; clone_size: few; cdr3_aa: CATNRLAGYYNEQFF; cdr3_nt: TGTGCCACCAACCGACTAGCGGGGTACTACAATGAGCAGTTCTTC
v_call: TRBV7-8; d_call: .; j_call: TRBJ1-2; cdr3_length: 13; clone_size: .; cdr3_aa: CASSSPPREGYTF; cdr3_nt: TGTGCCAGCAGCTCCCCCCCCCGGGAGGGCTACACCTTC
v_call: TRBV30; d_call: .; j_call: TRBJ1-2; cdr3_length: 13; clone_size: few; cdr3_aa: CAANQDRMYGYTF; cdr3_nt: TGTGCCGCCAACCAGGACAGAATGTATGGCTACACCTTC
v_call: TRBV9; d_call: TRBD1; j_call: TRBJ1-2; cdr3_length: 14; clone_size: .; cdr3_aa: CASSIDRAGNGYTF; cdr3_nt: TGTGCCAGCAGCATAGACAGGGCCGGAAATGGCTACACCTTC
v_call: TRBV28; d_call: TRBD2; j_call: TRBJ2-5; cdr3_length: 12; clone_size: few; cdr3_aa: CATRTSHETQYF; cdr3_nt: TGTGCCACCCGGACTAGCCACGAGACCCAGTACTTC
v_call: TRBV27; d_call: .; j_call: TRBJ1-2; cdr3_length: 14; clone_size: few; cdr3_aa: CASSPRTSYYGYTF; cdr3_nt: TGTGCCAGCAGTCCCCGGACATCTTACTATGGCTACACCTTC
v_call: TRBV10-2; d_call: .; j_call: TRBJ2-1; cdr3_length: 12; clone_size: few; cdr3_aa: CASRKTYNEQFF; cdr3_nt: TGCGCCAGCAGGAAGACCTACAATGAGCAGTTCTTC
v_call: TRBV28; d_call: TRBD1; j_call: TRBJ1-5; cdr3_length: 15; clone_size: many; cdr3_aa: CASSLGTGNNQPQHF; cdr3_nt: TGTGCCAGCAGTTTAGGGACAGGGAACAATCAGCCCCAGCATTTT
v_call: TRBV29-1; d_call: .; j_call: TRBJ2-1; cdr3_length: 16; clone_size: few; cdr3_aa: CSVKNARKNFYNEQFF; cdr3_nt: TGCAGCGTAAAAAACGCCAGGAAAAATTTCTACAATGAGCAGTTCTTC
v_call: TRBV7-2; d_call: .; j_call: TRBJ2-7; cdr3_length: 15; clone_size: many; cdr3_aa: CASSPAGTSTYEQYF; cdr3_nt: TGTGCCAGCAGCCCAGCCGGGACGTCAACCTACGAGCAGTACTTC
v_call: TRBV20-1; d_call: .; j_call: TRBJ2-2; cdr3_length: 13; clone_size: many; cdr3_aa: CSARATNTGELFF; cdr3_nt: TGCAGTGCTAGGGCTACGAACACCGGGGAGCTGTTTTTT
v_call: TRBV7-9; d_call: TRBD2; j_call: TRBJ2-5; cdr3_length: 16; clone_size: few; cdr3_aa: CASSLSGLAGALAQYF; cdr3_nt: TGTGCCAGCAGCTTATCGGGACTAGCGGGAGCTTTGGCCCAGTACTTC
v_call: TRBV27; d_call: TRBD2; j_call: TRBJ2-2; cdr3_length: 18; clone_size: few; cdr3_aa: CASSLWSSGSRATGELFF; cdr3_nt: TGTGCCAGCAGTTTATGGTCTAGCGGGAGTCGGGCCACCGGGGAGCTGTTTTTT
v_call: TRBV18; d_call: .; j_call: TRBJ2-7; cdr3_length: 14; clone_size: .; cdr3_aa: CASSPLGEGYEQYF; cdr3_nt: TGTGCCAGCTCACCGCTAGGGGAAGGGTACGAGCAGTACTTC
v_call: TRBV28; d_call: TRBD2; j_call: TRBJ2-1; cdr3_length: 16; clone_size: many; cdr3_aa: CASSRIAGRGDNEQFF; cdr3_nt: TGTGCCAGCAGTCGAATAGCGGGACGCGGGGACAATGAGCAGTTCTTC
v_call: TRBV7-2; d_call: .; j_call: TRBJ1-5; cdr3_length: 13; clone_size: .; cdr3_aa: CASSLARGQPQHF; cdr3_nt: TGTGCCAGCAGCTTAGCGAGGGGCCAGCCCCAGCATTTT
v_call: TRBV9; d_call: TRBD2; j_call: TRBJ2-1; cdr3_length: 17; clone_size: many; cdr3_aa: CASSVGFPAGGYNEQFF; cdr3_nt: TGTGCCAGCAGCGTAGGATTCCCAGCGGGAGGCTACAATGAGCAGTTCTTC
v_call: TRBV28; d_call: .; j_call: TRBJ2-5; cdr3_length: 13; clone_size: many; cdr3_aa: CASSFFGKETQYF; cdr3_nt: TGTGCCAGCAGTTTTTTCGGGAAAGAGACCCAGTACTTC
v_call: TRBV7-2; d_call: TRBD1; j_call: TRBJ2-4; cdr3_length: 15; clone_size: .; cdr3_aa: CASSRKGTGQNIQYF; cdr3_nt: TGTGCCAGCAGCCGAAAAGGGACAGGGCAAAACATTCAGTACTTC
v_call: TRBV28; d_call: .; j_call: TRBJ1-1; cdr3_length: 16; clone_size: few; cdr3_aa: CASTTPGLGKNTEAFF; cdr3_nt: TGTGCCAGCACCACCCCAGGCTTGGGTAAGAACACTGAAGCTTTCTTT
v_call: TRBV28; d_call: .; j_call: TRBJ2-6; cdr3_length: 15; clone_size: few; cdr3_aa: CASRLQGGGANVLTF; cdr3_nt: TGTGCCAGCAGATTACAGGGAGGGGGGGCCAACGTCCTGACTTTC
v_call: TRBV20-1; d_call: .; j_call: TRBJ2-7; cdr3_length: 15; clone_size: .; cdr3_aa: CSARDPRTGASEQYF; cdr3_nt: TGCAGTGCTAGGGACCCCCGAACGGGAGCTAGCGAGCAGTACTTC
v_call: TRBV12-3/TRBV12-4; d_call: TRBD1; j_call: TRBJ2-5; cdr3_length: 14; clone_size: .; cdr3_aa: CASISGGWPETQYF; cdr3_nt: TGTGCCAGCATTTCAGGGGGCTGGCCAGAGACCCAGTACTTC
v_call: TRBV24-1; d_call: .; j_call: TRBJ2-7; cdr3_length: 13; clone_size: .; cdr3_aa: CATSAAGGYEQYF; cdr3_nt: TGTGCCACCAGTGCCGCTGGGGGCTACGAGCAGTACTTC
v_call: TRBV9; d_call: .; j_call: TRBJ2-7; cdr3_length: 15; clone_size: many; cdr3_aa: CASSVVAESSYEQYF; cdr3_nt: TGTGCCAGCAGCGTAGTTGCGGAAAGCTCCTACGAGCAGTACTTC